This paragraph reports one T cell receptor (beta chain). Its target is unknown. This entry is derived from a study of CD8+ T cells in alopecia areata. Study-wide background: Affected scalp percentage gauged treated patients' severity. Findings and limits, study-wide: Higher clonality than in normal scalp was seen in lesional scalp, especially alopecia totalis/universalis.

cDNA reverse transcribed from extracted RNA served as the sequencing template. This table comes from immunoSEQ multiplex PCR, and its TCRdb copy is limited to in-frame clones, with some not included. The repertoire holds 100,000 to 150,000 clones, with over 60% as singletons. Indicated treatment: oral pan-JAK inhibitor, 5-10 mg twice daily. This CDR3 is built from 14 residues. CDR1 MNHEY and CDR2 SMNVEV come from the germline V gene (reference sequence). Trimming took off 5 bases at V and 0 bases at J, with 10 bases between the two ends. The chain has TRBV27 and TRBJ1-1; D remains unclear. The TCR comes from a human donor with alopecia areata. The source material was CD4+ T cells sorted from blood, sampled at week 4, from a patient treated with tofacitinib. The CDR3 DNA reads TGTGCCAGCAGTCCCGGGTCTCTGAACACTGAAGCTTTCTTT. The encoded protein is CASSPGSLNTEAFF.